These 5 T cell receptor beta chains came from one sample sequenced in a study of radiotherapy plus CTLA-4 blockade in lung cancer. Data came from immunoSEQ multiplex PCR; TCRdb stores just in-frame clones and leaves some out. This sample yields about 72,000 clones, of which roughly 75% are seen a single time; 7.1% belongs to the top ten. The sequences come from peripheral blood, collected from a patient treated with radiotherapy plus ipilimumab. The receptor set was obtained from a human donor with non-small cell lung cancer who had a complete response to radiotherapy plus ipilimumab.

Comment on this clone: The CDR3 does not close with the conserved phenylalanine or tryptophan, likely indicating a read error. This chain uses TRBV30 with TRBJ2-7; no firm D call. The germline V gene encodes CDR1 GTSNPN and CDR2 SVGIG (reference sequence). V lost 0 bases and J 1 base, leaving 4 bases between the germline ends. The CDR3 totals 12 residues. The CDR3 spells CAWSVTSYEQYL. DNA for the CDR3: TGTGCCTGGAGTGTAACTTCCTACGAGCAGTACCTC.

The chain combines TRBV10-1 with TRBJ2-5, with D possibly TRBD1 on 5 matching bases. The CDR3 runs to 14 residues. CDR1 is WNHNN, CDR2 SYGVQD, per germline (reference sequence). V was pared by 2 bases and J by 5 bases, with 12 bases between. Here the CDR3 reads CASSEAGKSETQYF. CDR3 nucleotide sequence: TGCGCCAGCAGTGAGGCAGGGAAGTCGGAGACCCAGTACTTC.

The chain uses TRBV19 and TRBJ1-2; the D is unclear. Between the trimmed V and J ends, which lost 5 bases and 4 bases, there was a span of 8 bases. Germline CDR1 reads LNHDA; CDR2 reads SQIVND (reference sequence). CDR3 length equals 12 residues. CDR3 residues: CASSPVTYGYTF. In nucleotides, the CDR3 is TGTGCCAGTAGTCCCGTGACCTATGGCTACACCTTC.

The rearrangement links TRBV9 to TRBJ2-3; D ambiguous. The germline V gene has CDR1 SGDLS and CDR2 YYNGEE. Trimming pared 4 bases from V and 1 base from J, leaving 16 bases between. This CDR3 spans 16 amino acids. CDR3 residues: CASSSRRRGGTDTQYF. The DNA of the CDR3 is TGTGCCAGCAGCTCCCGCCGGCGAGGTGGCACAGATACGCAGTATTTT.

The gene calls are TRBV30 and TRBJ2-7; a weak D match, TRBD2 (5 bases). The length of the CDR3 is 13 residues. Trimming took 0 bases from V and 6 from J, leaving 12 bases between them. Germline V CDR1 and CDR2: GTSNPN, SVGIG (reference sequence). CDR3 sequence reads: CAWSVRSEGEQYF. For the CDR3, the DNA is TGTGCCTGGAGTGTTAGGTCCGAGGGCGAGCAGTACTTC.